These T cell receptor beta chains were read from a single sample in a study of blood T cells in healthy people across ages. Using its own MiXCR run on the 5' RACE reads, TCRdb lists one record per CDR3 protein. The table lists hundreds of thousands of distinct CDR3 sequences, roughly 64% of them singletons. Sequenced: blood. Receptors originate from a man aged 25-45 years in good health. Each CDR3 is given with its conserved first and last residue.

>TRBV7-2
CASSFQSSDTETFF
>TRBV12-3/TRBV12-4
CASRPGQGWEGYTF
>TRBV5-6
CASSLRPLSADEQYF
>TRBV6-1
CASSGGHHGETQYF
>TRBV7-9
CASRGQGLGYTF
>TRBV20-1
CSAFGQNNQPQHF
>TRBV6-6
CASSYSTSEPVKQYF
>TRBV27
CASRWAGGNYGYTF
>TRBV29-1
CSTKETGSSPLHF
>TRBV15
CATSRDARAGANVLTF
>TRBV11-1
CASSRRSETQYF
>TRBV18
CASSPGGLTYEQYF
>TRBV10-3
CAISGVANSPLHF
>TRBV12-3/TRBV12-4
CASSVGGGIKNIQYF
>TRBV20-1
CSTISGTDLREQYF
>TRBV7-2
CASSLLAGAGEQYF
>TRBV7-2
CASSLRTQGGEQFF
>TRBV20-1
CSVGGDYGHTF
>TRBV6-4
CASSVDRGIWNEQFF
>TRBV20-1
CSALILAGDSYEQYF
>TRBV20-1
CSARRDGENIQYF
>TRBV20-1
CSANPADTQYF
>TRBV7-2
CASSSAGAQETQYF
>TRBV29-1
CSVGLGTEETQYF
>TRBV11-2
CASSFFNSPLHF
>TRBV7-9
CASRGASGGNYNEQFF
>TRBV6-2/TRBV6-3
CASSFLTSGGSSTDTQYF
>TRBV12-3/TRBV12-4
CASSPRASYYGYTF
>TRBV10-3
CASRTGIGTDTQYF
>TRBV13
CASRDRDNEQFF
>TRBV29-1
CSVEVPPDEQFF
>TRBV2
CASMGSRQQETQYF
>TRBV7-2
CASSSSGGGYNEQYF
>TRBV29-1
CSVTPAGGSSYEQYF
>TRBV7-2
CASSLQGYREKLFF
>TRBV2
CASSEGGTKQFF
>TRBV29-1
CSVDDGGAETQYF
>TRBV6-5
CASSPRELPNYEQYF
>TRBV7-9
CASSLFVGVSYNEQFF
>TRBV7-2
CASSLGQGRSNEKLFF
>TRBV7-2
CASSLGRFYGYTF
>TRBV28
CATGLLSNEQYF
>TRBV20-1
CSATSMASSTDTQYF
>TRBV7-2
CVSSLALIETQYF
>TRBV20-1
CSARDPSGPFTDTQYF
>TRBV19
CASSIAWRLGVDEQFF
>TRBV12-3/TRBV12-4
CASRTGALRNNEQYF
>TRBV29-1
CSAGRARGGADTQYF
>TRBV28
CASRSPGQTGSYGYTF
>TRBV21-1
CASSKEGDGPVNGYTF